This T cell receptor beta chain derives from a study of T cells in Graves' hyperthyroidism and ophthalmopathy. Study background: The blood sample was taken at first diagnosis, before treatment began.

Study observations and caveats: The model made its ophthalmopathy prediction, and onset followed a median approximately 6 months later.

TCR beta CDR3 sequences were amplified from RNA transcripts. The primer set for the first-round RT-PCR of the TCR CDR3 was HTBI. TCRdb re-analysed the multiplex PCR reads in MiXCR, keeping a single row per CDR3 protein. The sample carries roughly 660,000 distinct CDR3 sequences, roughly 17% recorded once. This clonotype was picked up many times. Its target is not known. It was 8.5 to 10 ml of fresh peripheral blood that supplied the PBMCs. V dropped 1 base and J dropped 4 bases, with 10 bases sitting between them. The CDR3 is made up of 15 amino acids. Germline-derived CDR1 and CDR2 are SNHLY and FYNNEI.

The J gene is TRBJ2-2, the V gene TRBV2; D perhaps matches TRBD2 (6 bases). The TCR originated in a man aged 50-60 years with Graves' hyperthyroidism. The sample comprised blood. The CDR3 sequence: CASSEVGGITGELFF. In DNA, the CDR3 is TGTGCCAGCAGTGAAGTGGGAGGTATCACCGGGGAGCTGTTTTTT. The full variable domain, completed using reference TRBV2 and TRBJ2-2, is EPEVTQTPSHQVTQMGQEVILRCVPISNHLYFYWYRQILGQKVEFLVSFYNNEISEKSEIFDDQFSVERPDGSNFTLKIRSTKLEDSAMYFCASSEVGGITGELFFGEGSRLTVL.